This TCR beta chain appears in the sequencing data of a study of neoadjuvant nivolumab and ipilimumab in lung cancer. The germline gives CDR1 SNHLY, CDR2 FYNNEI. The CDR3 sequence is 14 residues long. The V and J ends lost 6 bases and 6 bases respectively, with 14 bases between them. Comment on this clone: Antigen specificity is unknown.

Study conclusions and caveats: Only two of four nivolumab-treated tumors gained richness and clonality by surgery.

The protocol was immunoSEQ multiplex PCR, while the TCRdb copy is restricted to in-frame clones and leaves out a portion. The table lists roughly 30,000 clones, around 80% of them singletons, with around 5.7% in the top ten. The source is an adult with non-small cell lung cancer. Here the sequenced sample was peripheral blood, taken before neoadjuvant nivolumab, alone or with ipilimumab. This chain links TRBV2 with TRBJ1-4, with D possibly matching TRBD1 (6 bases). The CDR3 nucleotides read TGTGCCAGCAGATCTCCCAGGACAGATGAAAAACTGTTTTTT. As protein: CASRSPRTDEKLFF.